This paragraph covers one TCR beta chain sequence. Its target is not known. This sample is part of a study of cytomegalovirus exposure and HLA in healthy donors. Points from the study as a whole: TCR beta V- and J-gene trimming, according to a later analysis, was linked to a missense DCLRE1C variant.

Losses at the gene ends were 3 bases for V and 5 bases for J; bases not matched to a gene: 9. There are 16 residues in the CDR3. CDR1 is SGHAT and CDR2 is FQNNGV in the germline V gene. Each of the donors was a healthy bone marrow donor. 13 Jbeta primers and 60 Vbeta primers were used for the PCR. TCRdb's copy holds only in-frame clones and misses some; the assay was immunoSEQ multiplex PCR. The sample holds 65,000 to 85,000 clones; 77% are singletons and the top ten take under 3.5%. The receptor was isolated from a man aged 50 to 59 in good health and CMV-seropositive. The sequenced sample was PBMCs. The rearrangement links TRBV11-2 to TRBJ2-5, with 10 bases fitting TRBD2. CDR3 sequence: CASSLSSGRSGETQYF. The CDR3 DNA reads TGTGCCAGCAGCTTGTCTAGCGGGAGATCGGGCGAGACCCAGTACTTC.